Following are 15 T cell receptor beta chains from one sample sequenced in a study of shared clonotypes between healthy human individuals. Profiled with immunoSEQ multiplex PCR; TCRdb holds only in-frame clones, not every one. Altogether approximately 1,500,000 clones are present, under 99% being singletons, with the ten largest covering approximately 0.44%. The sequencing input was naive CD4+ T cells sorted from blood. Subset meaning: CD45RA+ positively selected. The receptors were sampled from a young man in good health.

The gene calls are TRBV5-5 and TRBJ2-7, with D perhaps matching TRBD1 (6 bases). The CDR3 length is 14 residues. CDR1 is SGHKS and CDR2 is YYEKEE in the germline V gene (reference sequence). V was clipped by 4 bases and J by 2 bases, with 13 bases between them. The CDR3 region is CASSIGQTTYEQYF. For the CDR3, the DNA is TGTGCCAGCAGCATCGGACAGACTACCTACGAGCAGTACTTC.

The chain combines TRBV5-1 with TRBJ1-1; D remains unclear. Germline CDR1 SGHRS, CDR2 YFSETQ. The CDR3 has 15 amino acids. V was shortened by 3 bases and J by 0 bases, with 12 bases between the two germline ends. CDR3 sequence: CASSSQRSMNTEAFF. The CDR3, as DNA: TGCGCCAGCAGCTCCCAACGCAGCATGAACACTGAAGCTTTCTTT.

This chain joins TRBV7-2 and TRBJ2-7; 7 bases fit TRBD1. V lost 5 bases and J lost 6; bases outside the gene matches: 4. Germline V gene lookup returns CDR1 SGHTA and CDR2 FQGNSA. This CDR3 is 12 amino acids long. Here the CDR3 DNA reads TGTGCCAGCAGCCCCAGGGGGAGCGAGCAGTACTTC. Translated, it gives CASSPRGSEQYF. Full variable domain (remainder filled in from reference TRBV7-2 and TRBJ2-7): GAGVSQSPSNKVTEKGKDVELRCDPISGHTALYWYRQSLGQGLEFLIYFQGNSAPDKSGLPSDRFSAERTGGSVSTLTIQRTQQEDSAVYLCASSPRGSEQYFGPGTRLTVT.

The chain carries TRBV25-1 and TRBJ2-5, with D perhaps matching TRBD1 (5 bases). The CDR3 runs 15 residues. Germline CDR1 reads MGHDK; CDR2 reads SYGVNS. V shed 2 bases and J shed 3 bases, with 13 bases lying between them. CDR3 sequence reads: CASSERRGDKETQYF. In DNA, the CDR3 is TGTGCCAGCAGTGAACGTAGGGGCGACAAAGAGACCCAGTACTTC. The whole variable domain, remainder taken from reference TRBV25-1 and TRBJ2-5, is EADIYQTPRYLVIGTGKKITLECSQTMGHDKMYWYQQDPGMELHLIHYSYGVNSTEKGDLSSESTVSRIRTEHFPLTLESARPSHTSQYLCASSERRGDKETQYFGPGTRLLVL.

Concerning this clone: Other DNA sequences in the same sample also yield this CDR3. V is TRBV27 and J is TRBJ2-7; unclear D gene. The CDR3 loop spans 14 amino acids. V gave up 3 bases and J gave up 0 bases, with 9 bases separating them. Per germline, CDR1 MNHEY and CDR2 SMNVEV (reference sequence). CDR3: CASSFSRSSYEQYF. In DNA, the CDR3 is TGTGCCAGCAGTTTTTCCCGGAGCTCCTACGAGCAGTACTTC.

The rearrangement uses TRBV11-2 and TRBJ2-7; 7 nucleotides match TRBD1. Germline values: CDR1 SGHAT, CDR2 FQNNGV. The CDR3 sequence is 14 residues long. Unmatched junction bases numbered 6, after V lost 5 bases and J lost 2 bases. The chain's CDR3 is CASSHRQGPYEQYF. The CDR3 DNA follows: TGTGCCAGCAGCCACAGACAGGGTCCCTACGAGCAGTACTTC.

The J gene is TRBJ2-5, the V gene TRBV7-6; D uncertain. The ends were cut back, 1 base at V and 2 bases at J, with 11 bases in the middle. Germline assignment: CDR1 SGHVS and CDR2 FNYEAQ. The CDR3 runs to 15 residues. CDR3 protein: CASSLGLARQETQYF. Written as DNA, the CDR3 is TGTGCCAGCAGCTTAGGGTTGGCCAGGCAAGAGACCCAGTACTTC. Using reference TRBV7-6 and TRBJ2-5 for the parts outside the CDR3, the full variable domain is GAGVSQSPRYKVTKRGQDVALRCDPISGHVSLYWYRQALGQGPEFLTYFNYEAQQDKSGLPNDRFSAERPEGSISTLTIQRTEQRDSAMYRCASSLGLARQETQYFGPGTRLLVL.

This clone showed up just once. This chain links TRBV19 with TRBJ2-3, with D perhaps matching TRBD1 (6 bases). The length of the CDR3 is 15 residues. V was shortened by 2 bases and J by 7 bases, with 16 bases between the two germline ends. Germline V CDR1 and CDR2: LNHDA, SQIVND (reference sequence). The CDR3, as DNA: TGTGCCAGTAGTATACGGCAGGGGAGTCAGAATACGCAGTATTTT. It translates to CASSIRQGSQNTQYF.

The chain is built from TRBV19 and TRBJ1-2; D gene ambiguous. Trimming removed 6 bases at V and 4 bases at J, with 12 bases between. The CDR3 is 13 residues long. The germline V gene has CDR1 LNHDA and CDR2 SQIVND (reference sequence). CDR3 nucleotide sequence: TGTGCCAGTAGGGCAGTTGGATTCTATGGCTACACCTTC. Its protein is CASRAVGFYGYTF. The full variable domain, its missing parts supplied by reference TRBV19 and TRBJ1-2, is DGGITQSPKYLFRKEGQNVTLSCEQNLNHDAMYWYRQDPGQGLRLIYYSQIVNDFQKGDIAEGYSVSREKKESFPLTVTSAQKNPTAFYLCASRAVGFYGYTFGSGTRLTVV.

The chain carries TRBV10-1 and TRBJ2-1, with TRBD2 matching over 10 bases. V trimming: 4 bases; J trimming: 4 bases; junction bases outside the gene matches: 7. Germline V gene lookup returns CDR1 WNHNN and CDR2 SYGVQD (reference sequence). This CDR3 contains 16 residues. As DNA, the CDR3 is TGCGCCAGCAGTGGTAGGACTAGCGGACGGTACAATGAGCAGTTCTTC. As protein: CASSGRTSGRYNEQFF.

The gene calls are TRBV28 and TRBJ2-7; TRBD1 agrees at 8 bases. J was trimmed by 1 base and V by 5 bases; bases with no gene match: 10. Germline lookup yields CDR1 MDHEN and CDR2 SYDVKM. CDR3 length: 16 amino acids. This CDR3 reads CASSIPGQGSSYEQYF. CDR3 DNA sequence: TGTGCCAGCAGTATACCCGGACAGGGAAGTTCCTACGAGCAGTACTTC.

The CDR3 region has the DNA TGTGCCAGCAGTTACCCCGGCACAGTCAAAGGCTCTGGGGCCAACGTCCTGACTTTC. Protein product: CASSYPGTVKGSGANVLTF. The chain is built from TRBV28 and TRBJ2-6; D gene unclear. Trimming took 4 bases from V and 0 from J, leaving 19 bases between them. Germline lookup yields CDR1 MDHEN and CDR2 SYDVKM. This CDR3 is 19 amino acids long.

The J gene is TRBJ1-1, the V gene TRBV5-1; possibly TRBD1 for D (6 bases). Germline loops: CDR1 SGHRS, CDR2 YFSETQ. This CDR3 is built from 14 residues. The V end lost 5 bases, the J end lost 3 bases, and 14 bases lay between the germline ends. CDR3: CASRKKGGDTEAFF. In nucleotides, the CDR3 is TGCGCCAGCAGAAAGAAGGGGGGAGACACTGAAGCTTTCTTT.

The genes are TRBV5-6 and TRBJ1-5; TRBD1 agrees at 8 bases. CDR1 and CDR2 from the germline V gene are SGHDT and YYEEEE. This CDR3 spans 15 amino acids. V lost 5 bases and J lost 9; bases outside the gene matches: 13. CDR3 protein: CASSNSGTGLGPQHF. The CDR3 DNA reads TGTGCCAGCAGTAACTCGGGGACAGGCCTTGGGCCCCAGCATTTT.

This clone showed up just once. The chain couples TRBV28 to TRBJ1-3; TRBD1 agrees at 7 bases. From germline, CDR1 is MDHEN and CDR2 SYDVKM. CDR3 size: 18 residues. The ends lost 5 bases at V and 2 bases at J; junction bases unmatched: 15. This CDR3 reads CASSGLPTGEVPGNTIYF. As DNA, the CDR3 is TGTGCCAGCAGTGGTCTCCCTACAGGGGAGGTTCCTGGAAACACCATATATTTT.